Listed below are T cell receptor beta chains from one sample, sequenced in a study of sequential checkpoint blockade in melanoma. Sequencing used immunoSEQ multiplex PCR; TCRdb keeps in-frame clones, though not all of them. This table has a few thousand clones, roughly 29% appearing once. The source material was tumor tissue (inferred from file names), sampled from a patient given nivolumab and ipilimumab in sequence. The source of these receptors is a human donor with melanoma. Both conserved end residues are part of each CDR3. A D gene is named only where the DNA matches it firmly. Part of the rows lack a size; the others show once, few, many or a class for expanded clones.

large	TRBD2	TRBJ2-3	16	TRBV19	CASRERPGGLTDTQYF	TGTGCCAGTAGGGAGAGGCCGGGGGGGCTCACAGATACGCAGTATTTT
-	-	TRBJ2-3	14	TRBV11-3	CASSLDLVTDTQYF	TGTGCCAGCAGCTTAGATCTAGTCACAGATACGCAGTATTTT
-	TRBD2	TRBJ2-5	15	TRBV28	CASSVLAELQETQYF	TGTGCCAGCAGTGTACTAGCGGAACTCCAAGAGACCCAGTACTTC
few	TRBD1	TRBJ2-2	16	TRBV11-3	CASSLGDRPLTGELFF	TGTGCCAGCAGCTTAGGGGACAGGCCTCTCACCGGGGAGCTGTTTTTT
-	-	TRBJ2-2	15	TRBV5-1	CASSLARGNTGELFF	TGCGCCAGCAGCTTGGCCAGGGGGAACACCGGGGAGCTGTTTTTT
large	TRBD2	TRBJ2-2	15	TRBV9	CASSVRGSHTGELFF	TGTGCCAGCAGCGTACGCGGGAGCCACACCGGGGAGCTGTTTTTT
-	-	TRBJ2-1	14	TRBV10-2	CASSQGRSYNEQFF	TGCGCCAGCAGTCAGGGGCGATCCTACAATGAGCAGTTCTTC
-	TRBD1	TRBJ2-2	17	TRBV5-1	CASSLAPGQERTGELFF	TGCGCCAGCAGCTTGGCCCCAGGACAGGAGAGGACCGGGGAGCTGTTTTTT
-	TRBD2	TRBJ2-3	17	TRBV5-1	CASSFGLAPSDTDTQYF	TGCGCCAGCAGCTTCGGACTAGCTCCCTCAGACACAGATACGCAGTATTTT
-	TRBD2	TRBJ2-1	16	TRBV5-1	CASSLESGLAGVGKFF	TGCGCCAGCAGCTTGGAGTCGGGACTAGCGGGAGTAGGGAAGTTCTTC
-	-	TRBJ1-4	17	TRBV6-8	CASSSPGGGGLVEKLFF	TGTGCCAGCAGTTCCCCCGGGGGAGGGGGTCTTGTCGAAAAACTGTTTTTT
-	TRBD1	TRBJ1-1	14	TRBV5-1	CASGQGLMNTEAFF	TGCGCCAGTGGACAGGGACTAATGAACACTGAAGCTTTCTTT
-	-	TRBJ2-1	13	TRBV7-1	CASSLRLYNEQFF	TGTGCCAGCAGCCTTCGACTTTACAATGAGCAGTTCTTC
-	TRBD1	TRBJ2-5	15	TRBV6-8	CAIKPDRGPLETQYF	TGTGCCATCAAACCCGACAGGGGGCCCTTGGAGACCCAGTACTTC
few	-	TRBJ2-2	13	TRBV28	CASSLARTWELFF	TGTGCCAGCAGTTTGGCCCGGACCTGGGAGCTGTTTTTT
-	-	TRBJ1-2	14	TRBV28	CASSSSPLNYGYTF	TGTGCCAGCAGTTCCAGTCCGTTAAACTATGGCTACACCTTC
medium-sized	-	TRBJ2-2	17	TRBV11-3	CASSTPNRASDTGELFF	TGTGCCAGCAGCACCCCGAACAGGGCATCAGACACCGGGGAGCTGTTTTTT
-	TRBD1	TRBJ1-5	16	TRBV6-8	CAISAGQELPNQPQHF	TGTGCCATCAGTGCAGGACAGGAGCTCCCCAATCAGCCCCAGCATTTT
few	TRBD1	TRBJ1-1	14	TRBV6-8	CASRPTGVNTEAFF	TGTGCCAGCAGACCCACAGGGGTGAACACTGAAGCTTTCTTT
few	TRBD2	TRBJ2-1	13	TRBV29-1	CSGGSNSYNEQFF	TGCAGCGGCGGGAGTAACTCCTACAATGAGCAGTTCTTC
-	-	TRBJ2-4	13	TRBV10-1	CASSAAGWGIQYF	TGCGCCAGCAGTGCGGCTGGGTGGGGCATTCAGTACTTC
few	TRBD1	TRBJ1-1	13	TRBV30	CAWRHRGLTEAFF	TGTGCCTGGAGGCACAGGGGCCTCACTGAAGCTTTCTTT
few	-	TRBJ1-1	13	TRBV12-5	CASIVLSPTEAFF	TGTGCCAGCATTGTTCTCTCCCCCACTGAAGCTTTCTTT
many	TRBD1	TRBJ1-2	16	TRBV11-3	CASSQAIGRGRYGYTF	TGTGCCAGCAGCCAGGCTATAGGCAGGGGGCGATACGGCTACACCTTC